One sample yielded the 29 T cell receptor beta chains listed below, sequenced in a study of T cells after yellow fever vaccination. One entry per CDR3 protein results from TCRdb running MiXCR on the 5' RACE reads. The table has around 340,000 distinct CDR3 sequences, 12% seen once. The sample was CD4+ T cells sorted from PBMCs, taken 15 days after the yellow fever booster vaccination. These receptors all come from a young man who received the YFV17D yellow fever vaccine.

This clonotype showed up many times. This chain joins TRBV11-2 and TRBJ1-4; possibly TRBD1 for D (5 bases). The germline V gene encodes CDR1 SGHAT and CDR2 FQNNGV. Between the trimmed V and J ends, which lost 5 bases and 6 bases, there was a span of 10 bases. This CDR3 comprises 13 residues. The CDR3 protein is CASSGRGDEKLFF. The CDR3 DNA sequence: TGTGCCAGCAGCGGAAGGGGAGATGAAAAACTGTTTTTT.

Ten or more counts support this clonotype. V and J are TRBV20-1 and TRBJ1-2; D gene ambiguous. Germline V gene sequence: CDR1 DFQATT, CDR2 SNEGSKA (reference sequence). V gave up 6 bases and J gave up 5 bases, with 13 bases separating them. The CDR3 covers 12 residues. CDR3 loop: CSAAASLYGYTF. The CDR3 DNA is TGCAGTGCGGCAGCCAGCCTTTATGGCTACACCTTC.

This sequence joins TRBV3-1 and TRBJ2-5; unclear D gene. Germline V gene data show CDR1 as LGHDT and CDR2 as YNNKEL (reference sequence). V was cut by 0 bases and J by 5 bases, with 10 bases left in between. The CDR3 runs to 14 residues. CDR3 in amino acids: CASSQDGSRETQYF. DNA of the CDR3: TGTGCCAGCAGCCAAGACGGCAGCCGGGAGACCCAGTACTTC.

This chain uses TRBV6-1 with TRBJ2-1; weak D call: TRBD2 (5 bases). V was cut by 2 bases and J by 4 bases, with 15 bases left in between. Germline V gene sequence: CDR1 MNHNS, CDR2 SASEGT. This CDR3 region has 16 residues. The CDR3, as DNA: TGTGCCAGCAGTGAATTGCCGGACTCGACTTACAATGAGCAGTTCTTC. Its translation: CASSELPDSTYNEQFF.

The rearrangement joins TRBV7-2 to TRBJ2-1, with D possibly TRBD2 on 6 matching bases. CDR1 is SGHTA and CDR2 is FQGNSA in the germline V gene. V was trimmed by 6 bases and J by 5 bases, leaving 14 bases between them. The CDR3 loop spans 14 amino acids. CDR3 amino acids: CASRGGDGNNEQFF. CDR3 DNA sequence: TGTGCCAGCAGGGGGGGAGACGGAAACAATGAGCAGTTCTTC.

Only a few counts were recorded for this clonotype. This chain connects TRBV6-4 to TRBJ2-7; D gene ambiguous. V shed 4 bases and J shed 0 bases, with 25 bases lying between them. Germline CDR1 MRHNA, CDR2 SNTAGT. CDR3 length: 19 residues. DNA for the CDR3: TGTGCCAGCAGTGGGGATTGCGAATTGACCACCCAGAGCTCCTACGAGCAGTACGTC. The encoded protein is CASSGDCELTTQSSYEQYV.

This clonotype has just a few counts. The CDR3, as DNA: TGTGCCAGCAGCTCCTTTAGCGGGGGCATACATACGCAGTATTTT. Its translation is CASSSFSGGIHTQYF. The chain combines TRBV7-8 with TRBJ2-3; 9 bases agree with TRBD2. From germline, CDR1 is SGHVS and CDR2 FQNEAQ. The CDR3 has 15 residues. V shed 4 bases and J 7 bases; nucleotides not matched to a gene: 9.

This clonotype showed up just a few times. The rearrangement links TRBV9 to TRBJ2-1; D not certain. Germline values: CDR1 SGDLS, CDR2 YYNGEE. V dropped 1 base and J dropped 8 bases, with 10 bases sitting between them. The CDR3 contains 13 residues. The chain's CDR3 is CASSVQVSHEQFF. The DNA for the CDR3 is TGTGCCAGCAGCGTACAAGTTAGCCATGAGCAGTTCTTC.

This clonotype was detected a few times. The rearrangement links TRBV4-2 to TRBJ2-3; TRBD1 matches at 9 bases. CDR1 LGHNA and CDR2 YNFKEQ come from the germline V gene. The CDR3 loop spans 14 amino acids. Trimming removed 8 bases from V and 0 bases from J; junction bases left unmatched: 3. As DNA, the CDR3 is TGTGCCAGCCGTGGGACAGGGAGCACAGATACGCAGTATTTT. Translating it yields CASRGTGSTDTQYF.

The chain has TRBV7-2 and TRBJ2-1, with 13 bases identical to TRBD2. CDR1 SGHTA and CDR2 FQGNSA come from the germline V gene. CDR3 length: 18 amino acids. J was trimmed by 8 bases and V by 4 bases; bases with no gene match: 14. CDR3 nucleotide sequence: TGTGCCAGCAGCTCCGGCTCTACTAGCGGGGGGGCCATTTATGAGCAGTTCTTC. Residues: CASSSGSTSGGAIYEQFF.

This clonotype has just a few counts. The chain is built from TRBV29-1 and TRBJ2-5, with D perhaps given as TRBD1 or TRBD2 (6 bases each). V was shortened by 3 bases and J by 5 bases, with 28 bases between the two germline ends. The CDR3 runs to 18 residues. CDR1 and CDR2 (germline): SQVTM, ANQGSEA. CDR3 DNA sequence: TGCAGCGTTGATGTGTGGGGGGCGAGTGGGAGTGGATCGGAGACCCAGTACTTC. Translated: CSVDVWGASGSGSETQYF.

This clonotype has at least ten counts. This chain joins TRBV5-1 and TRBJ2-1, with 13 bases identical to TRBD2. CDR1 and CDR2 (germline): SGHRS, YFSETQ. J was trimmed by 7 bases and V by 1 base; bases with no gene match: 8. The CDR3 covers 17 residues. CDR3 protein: CASSLFTSGGALNEQFF. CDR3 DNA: TGCGCCAGCAGCTTGTTCACTAGCGGGGGGGCCTTGAATGAGCAGTTCTTC.

The CDR3 coding sequence is TGTGCCGCCTCAGGGCCCTACGAGCAGTACTTC. As protein: CAASGPYEQYF. The genes are TRBV30 and TRBJ2-7; tentatively, D is TRBD1 (5 bases). CDR3 length: 11 amino acids. Germline V gene data show CDR1 as GTSNPN and CDR2 as SVGIG (reference sequence). V lost 8 bases and J 2 bases, leaving 10 bases between the germline ends.

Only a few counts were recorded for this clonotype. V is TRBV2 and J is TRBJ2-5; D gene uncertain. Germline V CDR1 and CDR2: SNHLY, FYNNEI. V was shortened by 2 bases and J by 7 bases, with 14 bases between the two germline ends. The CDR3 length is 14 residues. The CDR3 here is CASSELMASRTQYF. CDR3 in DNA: TGTGCCAGCAGTGAACTGATGGCGAGTAGGACCCAGTACTTC. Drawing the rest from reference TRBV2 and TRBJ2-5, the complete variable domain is EPEVTQTPSHQVTQMGQEVILRCVPISNHLYFYWYRQILGQKVEFLVSFYNNEISEKSEIFDDQFSVERPDGSNFTLKIRSTKLEDSAMYFCASSELMASRTQYFGPGTRLLVL.

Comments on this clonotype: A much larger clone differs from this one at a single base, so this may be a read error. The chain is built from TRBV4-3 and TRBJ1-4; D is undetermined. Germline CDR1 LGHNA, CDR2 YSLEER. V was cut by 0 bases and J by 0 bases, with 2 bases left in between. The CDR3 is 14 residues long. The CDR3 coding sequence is TGCGCCAGCAGCCAAGAGTCAACTAATGAAAAACTGTTTTTT. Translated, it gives CASSQESTNEKLFF.

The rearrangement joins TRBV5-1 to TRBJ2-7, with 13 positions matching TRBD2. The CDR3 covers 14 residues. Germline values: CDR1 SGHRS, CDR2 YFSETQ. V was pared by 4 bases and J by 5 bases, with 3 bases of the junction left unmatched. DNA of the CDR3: TGCGCCAGCAGCATAGGGACTAGCGGGGACGAGCAGTACGTC. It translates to CASSIGTSGDEQYV.

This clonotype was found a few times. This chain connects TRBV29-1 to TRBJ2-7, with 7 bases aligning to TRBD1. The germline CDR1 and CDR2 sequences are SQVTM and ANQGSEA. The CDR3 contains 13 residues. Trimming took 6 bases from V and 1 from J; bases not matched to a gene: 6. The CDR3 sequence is CSVLRDRSYEQYF. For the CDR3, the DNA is TGCAGCGTACTCCGGGACAGATCCTACGAGCAGTACTTC.

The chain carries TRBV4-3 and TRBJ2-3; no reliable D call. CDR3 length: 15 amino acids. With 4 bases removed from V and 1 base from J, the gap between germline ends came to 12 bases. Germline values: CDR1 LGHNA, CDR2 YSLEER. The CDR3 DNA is TGCGCCAGCAGCCCCTCTAAGGGCGGCACAGATACGCAGTATTTT. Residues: CASSPSKGGTDTQYF.

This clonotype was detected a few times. In DNA, the CDR3 is TGTGCCAGCCGTCGCGGAGGCGATGGGAGCTATGGCTACACCTTC. Translating it yields CASRRGGDGSYGYTF. The chain joins TRBV6-5 to TRBJ1-2, with no clear D. Looked up from germline, CDR1 is MNHEY and CDR2 is SVGAGI. The CDR3 covers 15 residues. V was pared by 8 bases and J by 4 bases, with 20 bases between.

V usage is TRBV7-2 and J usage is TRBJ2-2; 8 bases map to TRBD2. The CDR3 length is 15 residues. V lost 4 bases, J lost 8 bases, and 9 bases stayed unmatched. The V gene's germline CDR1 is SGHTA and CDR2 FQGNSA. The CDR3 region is CASSSSGRTTGELFF. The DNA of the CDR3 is TGTGCCAGCAGCTCTAGCGGGCGCACAACAGGGGAGCTGTTTTTT.

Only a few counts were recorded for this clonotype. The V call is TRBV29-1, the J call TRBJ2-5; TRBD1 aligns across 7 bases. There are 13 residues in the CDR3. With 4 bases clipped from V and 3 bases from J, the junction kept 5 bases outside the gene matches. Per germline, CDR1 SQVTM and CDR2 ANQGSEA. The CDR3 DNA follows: TGCAGCGTTGGAGGGGGCCGGGAAGAGACCCAGTACTTC. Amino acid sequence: CSVGGGREETQYF.

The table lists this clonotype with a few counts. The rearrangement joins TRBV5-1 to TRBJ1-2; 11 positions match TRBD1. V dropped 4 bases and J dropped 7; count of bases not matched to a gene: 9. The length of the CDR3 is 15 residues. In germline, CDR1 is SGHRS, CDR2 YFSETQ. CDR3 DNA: TGCGCCAGCAGCCCGTATGGACAGGGGGCGCTTGGCTACACCTTC. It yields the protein CASSPYGQGALGYTF.

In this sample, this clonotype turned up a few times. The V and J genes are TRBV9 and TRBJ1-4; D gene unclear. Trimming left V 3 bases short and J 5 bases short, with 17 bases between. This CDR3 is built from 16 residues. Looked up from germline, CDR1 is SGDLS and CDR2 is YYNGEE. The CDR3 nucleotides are TGTGCCAGCAGCGCAGGAGCCGCGGTGGGAAATGAAAAACTGTTTTTT. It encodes CASSAGAAVGNEKLFF.

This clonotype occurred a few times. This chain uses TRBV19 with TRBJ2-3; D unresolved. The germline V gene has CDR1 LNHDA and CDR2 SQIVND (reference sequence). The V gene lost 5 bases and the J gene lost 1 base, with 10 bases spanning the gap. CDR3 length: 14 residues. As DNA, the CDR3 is TGTGCCAGTAGTCCAGACCCAGGCACAGATACGCAGTATTTT. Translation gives CASSPDPGTDTQYF.

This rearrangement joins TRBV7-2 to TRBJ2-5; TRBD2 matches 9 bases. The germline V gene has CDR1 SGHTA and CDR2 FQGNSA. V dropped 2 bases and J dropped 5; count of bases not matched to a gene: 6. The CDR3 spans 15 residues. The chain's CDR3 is CASSLFGGGVETQYF. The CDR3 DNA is TGTGCCAGCAGCTTATTCGGCGGGGGGGTGGAGACCCAGTACTTC.

DNA for the CDR3: TGTGCCAGCAGCCTCCGGGGGGGGGGAGAGGATACGCAGTATTTT. It encodes CASSLRGGGEDTQYF. The chain uses TRBV3-1 and TRBJ2-3; 8 bases fit TRBD2. The CDR3 contains 15 residues. V gave up 4 bases and J gave up 6 bases; unmatched junction bases: 9. Germline CDR1 reads LGHDT; CDR2 reads YNNKEL (reference sequence).

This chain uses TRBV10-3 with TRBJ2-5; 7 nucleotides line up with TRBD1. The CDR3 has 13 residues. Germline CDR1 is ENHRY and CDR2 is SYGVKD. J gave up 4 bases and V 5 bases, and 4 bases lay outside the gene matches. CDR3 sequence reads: CAISTGEGETQYF. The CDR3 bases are TGTGCCATCAGTACAGGGGAAGGAGAGACCCAGTACTTC.

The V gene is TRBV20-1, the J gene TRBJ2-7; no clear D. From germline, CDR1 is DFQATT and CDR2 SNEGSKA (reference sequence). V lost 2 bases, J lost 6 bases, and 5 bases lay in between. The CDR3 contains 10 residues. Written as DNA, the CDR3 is TGCAGTGCTAGAACGACCGAGCAGTACTTC. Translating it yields CSARTTEQYF.

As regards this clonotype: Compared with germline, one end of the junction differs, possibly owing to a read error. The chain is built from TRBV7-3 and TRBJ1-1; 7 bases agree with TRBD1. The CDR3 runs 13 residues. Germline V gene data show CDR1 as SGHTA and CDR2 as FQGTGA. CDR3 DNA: TGTGCCAGCAGCGCGACAGGGTTTACTGATGCTTTCTTT. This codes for CASSATGFTDAFF.